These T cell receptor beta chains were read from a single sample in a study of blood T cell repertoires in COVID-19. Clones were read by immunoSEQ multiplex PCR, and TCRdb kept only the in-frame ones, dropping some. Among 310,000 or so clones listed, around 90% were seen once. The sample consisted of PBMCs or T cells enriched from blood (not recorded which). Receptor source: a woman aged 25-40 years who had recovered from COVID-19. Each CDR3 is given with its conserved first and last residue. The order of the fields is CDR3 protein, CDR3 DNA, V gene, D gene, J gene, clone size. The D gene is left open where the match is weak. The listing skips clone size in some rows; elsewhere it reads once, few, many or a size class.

CDR3 protein: CASSPYRDTQFF
CDR3 DNA: TGTGCCAGCAGTCCCTATCGGGACACCCAGTTCTTC
V gene: TRBV6-5
D gene: NA
J gene: TRBJ2-1
clone size: NA

CDR3 protein: CAISESTGLAVHYEQYF
CDR3 DNA: TGTGCCATCAGTGAGTCGACCGGACTAGCGGTACACTACGAGCAGTACTTC
V gene: TRBV10-3
D gene: TRBD2
J gene: TRBJ2-7
clone size: NA

CDR3 protein: CASSQLASSYEQYF
CDR3 DNA: TGCGCCAGCAGCCAATTGGCCAGCTCCTACGAGCAGTACTTC
V gene: TRBV4-3
D gene: NA
J gene: TRBJ2-7
clone size: NA

CDR3 protein: CASSPRLAVYNEQFF
CDR3 DNA: TGTGCCAGCAGCCCAAGACTAGCGGTATACAATGAGCAGTTCTTC
V gene: TRBV11-2
D gene: TRBD2
J gene: TRBJ2-1
clone size: NA

CDR3 protein: CASSFPPERVHPDTQYF
CDR3 DNA: TGTGCCAGCAGTTTTCCCCCAGAGCGGGTCCATCCAGATACGCAGTATTTT
V gene: TRBV28
D gene: NA
J gene: TRBJ2-3
clone size: NA

CDR3 protein: CASSGTGGQETQYF
CDR3 DNA: TGTGCCAGCAGTGGGACAGGGGGCCAAGAGACCCAGTACTTC
V gene: TRBV5-5
D gene: TRBD1
J gene: TRBJ2-5
clone size: NA

CDR3 protein: CASRRLWEETQYF
CDR3 DNA: TGTGCCAGCAGACGACTCTGGGAAGAGACCCAGTACTTC
V gene: TRBV12-3/TRBV12-4
D gene: NA
J gene: TRBJ2-5
clone size: NA

CDR3 protein: CATSDTPQGVDEQFF
CDR3 DNA: TGTGCCACCAGTGATACACCACAGGGGGTGGATGAGCAGTTCTTC
V gene: TRBV24-1
D gene: TRBD1
J gene: TRBJ2-1
clone size: NA

CDR3 protein: CASSDWTGSGRGYTF
CDR3 DNA: TGTGCCAGCAGCGATTGGACAGGTTCAGGTCGTGGCTACACCTTC
V gene: TRBV9
D gene: TRBD1
J gene: TRBJ1-2
clone size: NA

CDR3 protein: CASSYRALGSPLHF
CDR3 DNA: TGTGCCAGCAGTTACAGGGCCTTGGGGTCACCCCTCCACTTT
V gene: TRBV28
D gene: NA
J gene: TRBJ1-6
clone size: once

CDR3 protein: CASSLDYPGLAGGEQFF
CDR3 DNA: TGTGCCAGCAGCTTAGATTACCCGGGACTAGCGGGAGGTGAGCAGTTCTTC
V gene: TRBV7-2
D gene: TRBD2
J gene: TRBJ2-1
clone size: once

CDR3 protein: CASSLGGTGINYGYTF
CDR3 DNA: TGTGCCAGCAGCTTGGGCGGGACAGGCATTAACTATGGCTACACCTTC
V gene: TRBV5-6
D gene: TRBD1
J gene: TRBJ1-2
clone size: once

CDR3 protein: CASSLGDGTETSTDTQYF
CDR3 DNA: TGTGCCAGCAGCTTAGGGGACGGGACAGAGACTAGCACAGATACGCAGTATTTT
V gene: TRBV7-9
D gene: TRBD1
J gene: TRBJ2-3
clone size: NA

CDR3 protein: CASSERGKNTEAFF
CDR3 DNA: TGCGCCAGCAGTGAGAGGGGGAAGAACACTGAAGCTTTCTTT
V gene: TRBV10-2
D gene: NA
J gene: TRBJ1-1
clone size: NA

CDR3 protein: CASSSRDRVKETQYF
CDR3 DNA: TGTGCCAGCAGTTCCCGGGACAGGGTAAAAGAGACCCAGTACTTC
V gene: TRBV28
D gene: TRBD1
J gene: TRBJ2-5
clone size: NA

CDR3 protein: CASSKGSGTFGGELFF
CDR3 DNA: TGTGCCAGCAGCAAGGGAAGCGGGACCTTTGGCGGGGAGCTGTTTTTT
V gene: TRBV21-1
D gene: NA
J gene: TRBJ2-2
clone size: NA

CDR3 protein: CASSRDLVDGYTF
CDR3 DNA: TGTGCCAGCAGCCGGGACTTGGTGGATGGCTACACCTTC
V gene: TRBV7-9
D gene: NA
J gene: TRBJ1-2
clone size: few

CDR3 protein: CAWSGDRVKTF
CDR3 DNA: TGTGCCTGGAGTGGGGACAGGGTGAAAACCTTC
V gene: TRBV30
D gene: TRBD1
J gene: TRBJ1-2
clone size: NA

CDR3 protein: CASTRQNTGELFF
CDR3 DNA: TGTGCCAGTACCAGGCAAAACACCGGGGAGCTGTTTTTT
V gene: TRBV19
D gene: NA
J gene: TRBJ2-2
clone size: NA

CDR3 protein: CASSTTPGDNSPLHF
CDR3 DNA: TGTGCCAGCAGCACAACCCCAGGGGATAATTCACCCCTCCACTTT
V gene: TRBV7-9
D gene: NA
J gene: TRBJ1-6
clone size: NA

CDR3 protein: CASSPGDIGTNEKLFF
CDR3 DNA: TGTGCCAGCAGCCCAGGGGACATAGGAACTAATGAAAAACTGTTTTTT
V gene: TRBV5-8
D gene: NA
J gene: TRBJ1-4
clone size: NA

CDR3 protein: CASRQQSVRTNYGYTF
CDR3 DNA: TGTGCCAGCAGACAGCAATCGGTTAGGACAAACTATGGCTACACCTTC
V gene: TRBV28
D gene: NA
J gene: TRBJ1-2
clone size: NA